This passage covers 5 T cell receptor beta chains from one sample sequenced in a study of T-cell memory formation after mild COVID-19. TCRdb re-called the 5' RACE reads with MiXCR, one entry per CDR3 protein. This sample has 400,000 to 500,000 distinct CDR3 sequences, with 24% found just once. Source material: PBMCs or a T cell subset sorted from them (not recorded which). Receptors were obtained from an adult woman who had mild COVID-19 (a few samples of this study predate the infection). Cell type and time point are not known.

V gene TRBV5-6 combines with J gene TRBJ1-2, with D possibly matching TRBD1 (5 bases). The CDR3 spans 16 residues. The V and J ends lost 0 bases and 4 bases respectively, with 16 bases between them. Germline values: CDR1 SGHDT, CDR2 YYEEEE. Here the CDR3 reads CASSLATGSRPYGYTF. For the CDR3, the DNA is TGTGCCAGCAGCTTGGCCACAGGCTCCCGACCCTATGGCTACACCTTC.

This chain joins TRBV5-1 and TRBJ1-1, with D tentatively TRBD1 (5 bases). Germline V gene lookup returns CDR1 SGHRS and CDR2 YFSETQ. V dropped 7 bases and J dropped 1 base, with 17 bases sitting between them. This CDR3 contains 15 residues. DNA of the CDR3: TGCGCCAGCGGACCATCGGGACGGCCGAACACTGAAGCTTTCTTT. Its protein is CASGPSGRPNTEAFF. The entire variable domain, with the rest obtained from reference TRBV5-1 and TRBJ1-1, is as follows: KAGVTQTPRYLIKTRGQQVTLSCSPISGHRSVSWYQQTPGQGLQFLFEYFSETQRNKGNFPGRFSGRQFSNSRSEMNVSTLELGDSALYLCASGPSGRPNTEAFFGQGTRLTVV.

This chain connects TRBV5-1 to TRBJ2-7, with 10 bases fitting TRBD2. Germline CDR1 is SGHRS and CDR2 is YFSETQ. The CDR3 contains 18 residues. After removal of 3 bases from V and 0 bases from J, the junction contained 12 bases not matched to a gene. The CDR3 sequence: CASSSPLAGEPSSYEQYF. The CDR3, as DNA: TGCGCCAGCAGCTCCCCGCTAGCGGGGGAACCCAGCTCCTACGAGCAGTACTTC. The complete variable domain, with remaining parts taken from reference TRBV5-1 and TRBJ2-7, reads KAGVTQTPRYLIKTRGQQVTLSCSPISGHRSVSWYQQTPGQGLQFLFEYFSETQRNKGNFPGRFSGRQFSNSRSEMNVSTLELGDSALYLCASSSPLAGEPSSYEQYFGPGTRLTVT.

The chain recombines TRBV6-5 with TRBJ1-1; D is possibly TRBD1 (5 bases). This CDR3 is 15 amino acids long. Germline CDR1 and CDR2: MNHEY and SVGAGI. V lost 0 bases and J lost 5, with 13 bases in between. For the CDR3, the DNA is TGTGCCAGCAGTTACTCGGGAGGGGCGAGAACTGAAGCTTTCTTT. It codes for CASSYSGGARTEAFF.

This chain uses TRBV15 with TRBJ1-1; 9 bases are a match to TRBD1. CDR3 length: 16 amino acids. Germline assignment: CDR1 LNHNV and CDR2 YYDKDF (reference sequence). V was pared by 4 bases and J by 1 base, with 7 bases of the junction left unmatched. The CDR3 DNA follows: TGTGCCACCAGCACCACAGGGGGCGGACCGAACACTGAAGCTTTCTTT. It specifies CATSTTGGGPNTEAFF. Based on the CDR3 plus reference TRBV15 and TRBJ1-1, the full variable domain is DAMVIQNPRYQVTQFGKPVTLSCSQTLNHNVMYWYQQKSSQAPKLLFHYYDKDFNNEADTPDNFQSRRPNTSFCFLDIRSPGLGDTAMYLCATSTTGGGPNTEAFFGQGTRLTVV.